A selection of T cell receptor beta chains follows, all from one sample in a study of OX40 agonist ivuxolimab in advanced cancers. Measured with immunoSEQ multiplex PCR; TCRdb has only the in-frame clones, and not every one. This sample has some 2,000 clones, with around four fifths found just once. Sequencing was performed on CD4+ or CD8+ T cells sorted from blood, taken in a trial of the OX40 agonist ivuxolimab. These receptors were taken from an adult with an advanced solid tumor such as melanoma, head and neck, liver or kidney cancer. The CDR3 runs from the conserved cysteine through the conserved F or W.

j_gene	v_gene	CDR3aa
TRBJ1-1	TRBV2	CASRSAPEAFF
TRBJ2-7	TRBV6-1	CATRDTSYEQYF
TRBJ2-7	TRBV4-2	CASSLRQGETYEQYF
TRBJ2-1	TRBV6-5	CASSYYPLQRNEQFF
TRBJ1-6	TRBV19	CASSITGFYNSPLHF
TRBJ2-1	TRBV19	CASSPGDVGEQFF
TRBJ2-6	TRBV7-9	CASSLAQGTGANVLTF
TRBJ1-1	TRBV10-3	CAISDTGQASEAFF
TRBJ1-2	TRBV23-1	CASSKFVRRKTYGYTF
TRBJ2-1	TRBV28	CASSLVAGGFDEQFF
TRBJ2-6	TRBV2	CASSRIQSRANVLTF
TRBJ2-7	TRBV5-1	CASSTGTLTYEQYF
TRBJ1-2	TRBV6-6	CASTSTRVGRKNGYTF
TRBJ2-5	TRBV5-6	CASSRQMGYQETQYF
TRBJ2-1	TRBV7-9	CASTLRDEQFF
TRBJ2-3	TRBV5-6	CASSPTVATDTQYF
TRBJ2-7	TRBV5-6	CASNPTGDTYEQYF
TRBJ2-2	TRBV7-3	CASSLSLGELFF
TRBJ1-6	TRBV6-5	CASSPTGVSPLHF
TRBJ2-3	TRBV9	CASSAGGGPDTQYF
TRBJ1-2	TRBV6-9	CASSTRTGLVSGYTF
TRBJ2-1	TRBV27	CASTLYNEQFF
TRBJ2-5	TRBV2	CASGTSGGAGIETQYF